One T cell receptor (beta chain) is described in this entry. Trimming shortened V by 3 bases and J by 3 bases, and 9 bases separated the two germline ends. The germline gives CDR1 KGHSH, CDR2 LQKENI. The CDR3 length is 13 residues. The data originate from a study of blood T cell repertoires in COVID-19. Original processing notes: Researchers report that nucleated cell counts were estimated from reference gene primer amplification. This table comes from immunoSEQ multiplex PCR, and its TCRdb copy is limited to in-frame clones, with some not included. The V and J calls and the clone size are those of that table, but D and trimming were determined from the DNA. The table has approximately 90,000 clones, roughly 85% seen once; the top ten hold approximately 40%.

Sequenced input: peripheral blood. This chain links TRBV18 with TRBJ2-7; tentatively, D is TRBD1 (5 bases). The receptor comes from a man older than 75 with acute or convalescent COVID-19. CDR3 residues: CASSPGQDYEQYF. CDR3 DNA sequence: TGTGCCAGCTCACCTGGACAAGACTACGAGCAGTACTTC.